Listed here are 24 T cell receptor beta chains from one sample, sequenced in a study of blood T cell repertoires in COVID-19 (dated by TCRdb to about 2020). Library preparation used the immunoSEQ multiplex PCR assay. TCRdb took over this immuneACCESS table, retaining in-frame rearrangements with V and J assigned. Such tables are incomplete; in checked studies, under half of the missing clones stem from an unresolved V gene, and the remainder is unexplained. Recorded for this sample are 250,000 or so clones; 85% to 90% of them occurred a single time. The ten largest clones add up to around 1% of the sample. Source material: PBMCs or T cells enriched from blood (not recorded which). These receptors all stem from a man aged 45 to 65 who had been exposed to COVID-19.

The J gene is TRBJ2-1, the V gene TRBV5-1; possible D gene TRBD1, 5 bases. Germline V gene data show CDR1 as SGHRS and CDR2 as YFSETQ. This CDR3 comprises 15 residues. V lost 0 bases and J lost 0, with 7 bases in between. The CDR3 nucleotides are TGCGCCAGCAGCTTGGTGGACAACTCCTACAATGAGCAGTTCTTC. Protein: CASSLVDNSYNEQFF.

CDR3 sequence reads: CASSVAPSIAARAHNEQFF. The CDR3 DNA follows: TGTGCCAGCAGCGTGGCCCCGAGCATAGCGGCGCGGGCCCACAATGAGCAGTTCTTC. V gene TRBV9 combines with J gene TRBJ2-1, with a possible D match to TRBD2 (6 bases). Germline V gene sequence: CDR1 SGDLS, CDR2 YYNGEE. The length of the CDR3 is 19 residues. Trimming stripped 2 bases from V and 5 bases from J, with 26 bases between.

The chain links TRBV6-5 to TRBJ2-7; the D gene is possibly TRBD1 (5 bases). The CDR3 covers 14 residues. Trimming removed 6 bases at V and 0 bases at J, with 12 bases between. Germline V gives CDR1 MNHEY, CDR2 SVGAGI. CDR3 DNA: TGTGCCAGCAGGACGGACACCCCCTCCTACGAGCAGTACTTC. Translating it yields CASRTDTPSYEQYF.

The chain employs TRBV3-1 (or the pseudogene TRBV3-2) and TRBJ1-1, with D possibly TRBD1 on 5 matching bases. The ends were cut back, 5 bases at V and 6 bases at J, with 13 bases in the middle. The germline V gene encodes CDR1 LGHDT and CDR2 YNNKEL (reference sequence). The CDR3 has 13 residues. The CDR3 reads CASSESGYAEAFF. DNA of the CDR3: TGTGCCAGCAGCGAGTCAGGGTACGCTGAAGCTTTCTTT.

This chain connects TRBV11-2 to TRBJ1-2, with D possibly matching TRBD1 (5 bases). Between the trimmed V and J ends, which lost 4 bases and 7 bases, there was a span of 10 bases. Germline CDR1 SGHAT, CDR2 FQNNGV. CDR3 length equals 12 residues. CDR3 sequence reads: CASSWFRVGYTF. The CDR3 DNA reads TGTGCCAGCAGCTGGTTCAGGGTTGGCTACACCTTC.

The V call is TRBV19, the J call TRBJ2-6; D unclear. The CDR3 length is 19 residues. CDR1 and CDR2 (germline): LNHDA, SQIVND (reference sequence). The V end lost 5 bases, the J end lost 0 bases, and 20 bases lay between the germline ends. The DNA of the CDR3 is TGTGCCAGTAGTCTCCCCTGGTCGGTCGCAAACTCTGGGGCCAACGTCCTGACTTTC. It is translated as CASSLPWSVANSGANVLTF.

This clone came up once. The V and J genes are TRBV7-9 and TRBJ1-6, with D possibly being TRBD1 (5 bases). V was clipped by 2 bases and J by 15 bases, with 17 bases between them. This CDR3 contains 14 residues. From germline, CDR1 is SEHNR and CDR2 FQNEAQ (reference sequence). The CDR3 region is CASSLQESTVLLHF. The CDR3 bases are TGTGCCAGCAGCTTACAGGAGTCGACAGTTCTCCTCCACTTT. Using reference TRBV7-9 and TRBJ1-6 for the parts outside the CDR3, the full variable domain is DTGVSQNPRHKITKRGQNVTFRCDPISEHNRLYWYRQTLGQGPEFLTYFQNEAQLEKSRLLSDRFSAERPKGSFSTLEIQRTEQGDSAMYLCASSLQESTVLLHFGNGTRLTVT.

V and J are TRBV24-1 and TRBJ1-3, with a tentative D call TRBD1 (5 bases). The CDR3 is 14 amino acids. The V and J ends lost 4 bases and 2 bases respectively, with 8 bases between them. The germline V gene encodes CDR1 KGHDR and CDR2 SFDVKD. CDR3 region: CATSDPTAGNTIYF. DNA for the CDR3: TGTGCCACCAGTGACCCGACAGCTGGAAACACCATATATTTT.

The chain employs TRBV5-1 and TRBJ1-1, with D possibly matching TRBD1 (5 bases). Per germline, CDR1 SGHRS and CDR2 YFSETQ. CDR3 length: 15 amino acids. V was trimmed by 1 base and J by 5 bases, leaving 15 bases between them. CDR3 nucleotide sequence: TGCGCCAGCAGCTTGAACCGGGACGGAGGGACTGAAGCTTTCTTT. It specifies CASSLNRDGGTEAFF.

This clone appeared a single time. The chain carries TRBV13 and TRBJ2-5, with a tentative D call TRBD2 (6 bases). This CDR3 is built from 13 residues. The germline V gene encodes CDR1 PRHDT and CDR2 FYEKMQ (reference sequence). The V and J ends lost 3 bases and 4 bases respectively, with 9 bases between them. CDR3 protein: CASSFRELETQYF. CDR3 sequence (DNA): TGTGCCAGCAGCTTCCGGGAGTTAGAGACCCAGTACTTC. The full variable domain, rest sourced from reference TRBV13 and TRBJ2-5, is AAGVIQSPRHLIKEKRETATLKCYPIPRHDTVYWYQQGPGQDPQFLISFYEKMQSDKGSIPDRFSAQQFSDYHSELNMSSLELGDSALYFCASSFRELETQYFGPGTRLLVL.

V is TRBV11-2 and J is TRBJ2-1; D gene unclear. V dropped 0 bases and J dropped 11 bases, with 5 bases sitting between them. The CDR3 runs to 11 residues. In germline, CDR1 is SGHAT, CDR2 FQNNGV. CDR3 sequence (DNA): TGTGCCAGCAGCTTAGACAGAAAGCAGTTCTTC. Its translation: CASSLDRKQFF.

The table lists this clone with a few counts. The CDR3: CASSIAWDREGTEAFF. The CDR3 DNA follows: TGTGCCAGTAGTATCGCCTGGGACAGGGAAGGCACTGAAGCTTTCTTT. The V and J genes are TRBV19 and TRBJ1-1, with 9 bases aligning to TRBD1. CDR1 and CDR2 (germline): LNHDA, SQIVND (reference sequence). With 3 bases clipped from V and 4 bases from J, the junction kept 9 bases outside the gene matches. There are 16 residues in the CDR3.

This chain links TRBV5-1 with TRBJ1-2; D perhaps matches TRBD1 (6 bases). Germline-derived CDR1 and CDR2 are SGHRS and YFSETQ. This CDR3 comprises 15 residues. Deletions cut 7 bases from V and 8 bases from J, with 24 bases between. The CDR3, as DNA: TGCGCCAGCTCAGGGGCCCCTGTCTCTGGGGAAGGCTACACCTTC. As protein: CASSGAPVSGEGYTF. Combining the CDR3 with reference TRBV5-1 and TRBJ1-2 gives the whole variable domain KAGVTQTPRYLIKTRGQQVTLSCSPISGHRSVSWYQQTPGQGLQFLFEYFSETQRNKGNFPGRFSGRQFSNSRSEMNVSTLELGDSALYLCASSGAPVSGEGYTFGSGTRLTVV.

The chain uses TRBV7-9 and TRBJ2-3; D perhaps matches TRBD1 (5 bases). Germline assignment: CDR1 SEHNR and CDR2 FQNEAQ (reference sequence). V lost 7 bases and J 2 bases, leaving 10 bases between the germline ends. CDR3 length: 13 residues. DNA for the CDR3: TGTGCCAGCACGCAGGGTACCACAGATACGCAGTATTTT. Amino acid sequence: CASTQGTTDTQYF.

This sequence joins TRBV5-1 and TRBJ2-5; TRBD2 might be the D (5 bases). Trimming took 0 bases from V and 2 from J, leaving 11 bases between them. From germline, CDR1 is SGHRS and CDR2 YFSETQ. This CDR3 contains 15 residues. CDR3 amino acids: CASSLGSSGQETQYF. Written as DNA, the CDR3 is TGCGCCAGCAGCTTGGGGAGCAGCGGTCAAGAGACCCAGTACTTC.

The gene calls are TRBV28 and TRBJ1-4; 8 bases line up with TRBD1. Trimming took 5 bases from V and 0 from J; bases not matched to a gene: 2. This CDR3 is 15 amino acids long. The germline V gene has CDR1 MDHEN and CDR2 SYDVKM. The CDR3 sequence: CASSTGGATNEKLFF. CDR3 nucleotides: TGTGCCAGCAGTACAGGGGGAGCAACTAATGAAAAACTGTTTTTT. Full variable domain (rest looked up from reference TRBV28 and TRBJ1-4): DVKVTQSSRYLVKRTGEKVFLECVQDMDHENMFWYRQDPGLGLRLIYFSYDVKMKEKGDIPEGYSVSREKKERFSLILESASTNQTSMYLCASSTGGATNEKLFFGSGTQLSVL.

The rearrangement links TRBV6-1 to TRBJ2-7, with D maybe TRBD1 (6 bases). The CDR3 has 15 amino acids. Germline lookup yields CDR1 MNHNS and CDR2 SASEGT. With 1 base removed from V and 4 bases from J, the gap between germline ends came to 14 bases. For the CDR3, the DNA is TGTGCCAGCAGTGAAGGGGCAGGGGTCTTATACGAGCAGTACGTC. Protein product: CASSEGAGVLYEQYV.

The J gene is TRBJ1-2, the V gene TRBV4-1; D is uncertain. The V end was cut by 0 bases, the J end by 0 bases, with 8 bases between. Germline V gene lookup returns CDR1 MGHRA and CDR2 YSYEKL. CDR3 length equals 15 residues. In nucleotides, the CDR3 is TGCGCCAGCAGCCAAGACGGTATGGCTAACTATGGCTACACCTTC. Translated: CASSQDGMANYGYTF.

The rearrangement joins TRBV7-2 to TRBJ2-5; 10 bases map to TRBD1. The germline V gene has CDR1 SGHTA and CDR2 FQGNSA. This CDR3 contains 15 residues. Trimming at V came to 1 base and at J to 5 bases, leaving 4 bases not matched to a gene. The CDR3 loop is CASSLGQGATETQYF. The DNA of the CDR3 is TGTGCCAGCAGCTTAGGACAGGGGGCTACGGAGACCCAGTACTTC.

J is TRBJ1-5 and V is TRBV5-1; D may be TRBD1 (6 bases). V was clipped by 1 base and J by 6 bases, with 14 bases between them. This CDR3 comprises 15 residues. Germline V gene sequence: CDR1 SGHRS, CDR2 YFSETQ. For the CDR3, the DNA is TGCGCCAGCAGCTTGTTTGGGGGCGTTGGTCAGCCCCAGCATTTT. As protein: CASSLFGGVGQPQHF.

The chain recombines TRBV7-9 with TRBJ1-1; TRBD1 is a possible D gene (6 bases). The V end lost 3 bases, the J end lost 3 bases, and 8 bases lay between the germline ends. The germline CDR1 and CDR2 sequences are SEHNR and FQNEAQ (reference sequence). The CDR3 consists of 13 residues. CDR3 nucleotides: TGTGCCAGCAGCTTCGGACAGTACACTGAAGCTTTCTTT. This gives the protein CASSFGQYTEAFF.

The V and J genes are TRBV7-6 and TRBJ1-3; no reliable D call. The germline V gene has CDR1 SGHVS and CDR2 FNYEAQ. Trimming cost V 0 bases and J 0 bases, with 12 bases left between them. The CDR3 runs 17 residues. The CDR3 DNA reads TGTGCCAGCAGCTTAGCCCCGAGATTCTCCTCTGGAAACACCATATATTTT. The encoded protein is CASSLAPRFSSGNTIYF.

The chain is built from TRBV28 and TRBJ1-1; unclear D gene. Germline lookup yields CDR1 MDHEN and CDR2 SYDVKM. Trimming left V 10 bases short and J 7 bases short, with 19 bases between. The length of the CDR3 is 13 residues. CDR3: CATHSTSGFEAFF. The CDR3 coding sequence is TGTGCCACCCACAGTACTTCAGGTTTTGAAGCTTTCTTT.

The V and J genes are TRBV5-6 and TRBJ2-7, with 7 bases matching TRBD1. CDR3 length equals 14 residues. V lost 3 bases and J lost 2; bases outside the gene matches: 5. CDR1 SGHDT and CDR2 YYEEEE come from the germline V gene. CDR3 residues: CASSSTGPTYEQYF. The CDR3 bases are TGTGCCAGCAGCTCGACAGGGCCCACCTACGAGCAGTACTTC.